These 12 T cell receptor beta chains were sequenced from one sample in a study of monozygotic twins with cystic fibrosis. Clones were sequenced by immunoSEQ multiplex PCR, and TCRdb holds only the in-frame ones, with some missing. The sample shows approximately 13,000 clones, around 87% of them seen only once. The sample consisted of blood. The receptor source for this set is a boy under 18 with cystic fibrosis.

The chain combines TRBV4-1 with TRBJ2-2; no firm D call. The CDR3 has 16 amino acids. Trimming pared 1 base from V and 2 bases from J, leaving 11 bases between. From germline, CDR1 is MGHRA and CDR2 YSYEKL. The CDR3 loop reads CASSQASNLNTGELFF. DNA of the CDR3: TGCGCCAGCAGCCAAGCCAGCAACCTAAACACCGGGGAGCTGTTTTTT.

The chain couples TRBV7-8 to TRBJ1-1, with unresolved D. CDR3 length: 12 residues. Germline CDR1 and CDR2: SGHVS and FQNEAQ. The V end was cut by 5 bases, the J end by 5 bases, with 9 bases between. This CDR3 reads CASSGGLTEAFF. CDR3 sequence (DNA): TGTGCCAGCAGCGGCGGGCTTACTGAAGCTTTCTTT.

This chain uses TRBV4-1 with TRBJ1-2; D may be TRBD1 (6 bases). In germline, CDR1 is MGHRA, CDR2 YSYEKL. The length of the CDR3 is 13 residues. With 6 bases removed from V and 1 base from J, the gap between germline ends came to 9 bases. The chain's CDR3 is CASSRGFNYGYTF. In DNA, the CDR3 is TGCGCCAGCAGTAGGGGGTTTAACTATGGCTACACCTTC.

In its sample, this clone was seen a few times. This chain links TRBV11-2 with TRBJ2-6; no clear D gene. The V gene's germline CDR1 is SGHAT and CDR2 FQNNGV. The V and J ends lost 5 bases and 13 bases respectively, with 9 bases between them. This CDR3 region has 11 residues. The CDR3 region is CASSPDLVLTF. DNA for the CDR3: TGTGCCAGCAGCCCTGACTTAGTCCTGACTTTC.

The chain links TRBV28 to TRBJ1-2; weak D call: TRBD1 (6 bases). Germline V gene data show CDR1 as MDHEN and CDR2 as SYDVKM. CDR3 length equals 12 residues. Between the trimmed V and J ends, which lost 8 bases and 7 bases, there was a span of 14 bases. This chain's CDR3 is CASHRDLAGYTF. The CDR3 DNA follows: TGTGCCAGCCACAGGGACCTGGCTGGCTACACCTTC.

The chain recombines TRBV11-2 with TRBJ2-7, with 8 nucleotides matching TRBD2. The junction had 9 bases not matched to a gene; V was cut back by 5 bases and J by 0 bases. CDR1 and CDR2 (germline): SGHAT, FQNNGV. The length of the CDR3 is 16 residues. This chain's CDR3 is CASSPLSREGSYEQYF. As DNA, the CDR3 is TGTGCCAGCAGCCCCCTCTCACGGGAGGGCTCCTACGAGCAGTACTTC.

In regard to this clone: Because the CDR3's place on the DNA is in doubt, the DNA is left out and the CDR3 is given as listed by TCRdb. V and J are TRBV5-1 and TRBJ2-7. The CDR3 spans 15 amino acids, including both terminal residues. The germline V gene has CDR1 SGHRS and CDR2 YFSETQ. CDR3 sequence: CASSFGPGLSYEQYF.

The V call is TRBV2, the J call TRBJ2-1; D possibly matches TRBD1 or TRBD2 (5 bases each). Trimming removed 5 bases at V and 9 bases at J, with 14 bases between. The CDR3 runs to 13 residues. Germline V CDR1 and CDR2: SNHLY, FYNNEI. CDR3 residues: CASSFDRGSEQFF. Written as DNA, the CDR3 is TGTGCCAGCAGTTTCGACAGAGGGAGTGAGCAGTTCTTC.

This rearrangement joins TRBV4-1 to TRBJ1-6; TRBD1 is a possible D gene (6 bases). The CDR3 covers 15 residues. The ends were cut back, 0 bases at V and 10 bases at J, with 13 bases in the middle. Germline CDR1 MGHRA, CDR2 YSYEKL. The DNA for the CDR3 is TGCGCCAGCAGCCAAGAGACCCTCGGGGGCTCACCCCTCCACTTT. It is translated as CASSQETLGGSPLHF.

This clone has just a few counts. The rearrangement links TRBV7-9 to TRBJ1-6, with D tentatively TRBD1 (6 bases). This CDR3 is 17 amino acids long. Germline V gene sequence: CDR1 SEHNR, CDR2 FQNEAQ (reference sequence). With 1 base removed from V and 9 bases from J, the gap between germline ends came to 19 bases. CDR3 DNA: TGTGCCAGCAGCTTAGGGACGGGAGACGGGGGCGGTTCACCCCTCCACTTT. This sequence encodes CASSLGTGDGGGSPLHF.

This clone was seen a few times. The rearrangement uses TRBV30 and TRBJ1-1; no clear D gene. In germline, CDR1 is GTSNPN, CDR2 SVGIG (reference sequence). There are 11 residues in the CDR3. V lost 1 base and J 10 bases, leaving 10 bases between the germline ends. CDR3 in amino acids: CAWSDQVGAFF. The CDR3 bases are TGTGCCTGGAGTGACCAGGTCGGAGCTTTCTTT.

V is TRBV6-6 and J is TRBJ1-1; no reliable D call. The length of the CDR3 is 13 residues. Germline V gene sequence: CDR1 MNHNY, CDR2 SVGAGI (reference sequence). Trimming stripped 2 bases from V and 4 bases from J, with 8 bases between. The CDR3 protein is CASSYEASTEAFF. The CDR3 DNA reads as TGTGCCAGCAGTTACGAGGCGAGCACTGAAGCTTTCTTT.